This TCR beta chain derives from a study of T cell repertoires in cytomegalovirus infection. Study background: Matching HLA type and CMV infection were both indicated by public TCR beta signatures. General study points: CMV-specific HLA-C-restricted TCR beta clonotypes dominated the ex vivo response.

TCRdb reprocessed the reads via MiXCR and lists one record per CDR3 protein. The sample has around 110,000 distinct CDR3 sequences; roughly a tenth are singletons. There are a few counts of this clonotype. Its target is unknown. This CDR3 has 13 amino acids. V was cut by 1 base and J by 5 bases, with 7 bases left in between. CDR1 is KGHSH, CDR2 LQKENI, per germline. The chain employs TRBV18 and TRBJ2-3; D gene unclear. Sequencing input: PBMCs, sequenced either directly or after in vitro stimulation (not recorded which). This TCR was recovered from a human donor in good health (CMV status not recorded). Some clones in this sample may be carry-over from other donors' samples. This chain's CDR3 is CASSPLRQDTQYF. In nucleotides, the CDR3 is TGTGCCAGCTCACCACTTAGGCAAGATACGCAGTATTTT.